Each of the 25 T cell receptor beta chains below was sequenced from the same sample in a study of cytomegalovirus exposure and HLA in healthy donors. Amplification used 60 Vbeta primers and 13 Jbeta primers. The assay was immunoSEQ multiplex PCR, and TCRdb's table has in-frame clones only and misses some. The table has some 140,000 clones, 79% seen once. Specimen: PBMCs. These receptors were taken from a man between 35 and 55 years old in good health and CMV-seropositive.

The chain combines TRBV5-1 with TRBJ2-5; D call uncertain. V dropped 1 base and J dropped 5 bases, with 6 bases sitting between them. Per germline, CDR1 SGHRS and CDR2 YFSETQ. The CDR3 covers 12 residues. CDR3 region: CASSLSRETQYF. In DNA, the CDR3 is TGCGCCAGCAGCTTGTCCCGGGAGACCCAGTACTTC.

The rearrangement uses TRBV6-1 and TRBJ1-2; D remains ambiguous. From germline, CDR1 is MNHNS and CDR2 SASEGT. The V end was cut by 6 bases, the J end by 1 base, with 9 bases between. CDR3 length: 13 amino acids. DNA for the CDR3: TGTGCCAGCAGGCAGGTCATTAACTATGGCTACACCTTC. This encodes CASRQVINYGYTF.

The chain carries TRBV7-9 and TRBJ1-4; no firm D call. The germline CDR1 and CDR2 sequences are SEHNR and FQNEAQ (reference sequence). The CDR3 is 15 amino acids. Trimming stripped 5 bases from V and 2 bases from J, with 12 bases between. The CDR3 sequence is CASSPREGTNEKLFF. Written as DNA, the CDR3 is TGTGCCAGCAGCCCCCGGGAGGGCACTAATGAAAAACTGTTTTTT.

The rearrangement joins TRBV5-6 to TRBJ2-5; the match to TRBD1 covers 10 bases. CDR1 is SGHDT, CDR2 YYEEEE, per germline. The CDR3 has 16 residues. Trimming at V came to 1 base and at J to 4 bases, leaving 7 bases not matched to a gene. CDR3 sequence: CASSLPGTGATETQYF. CDR3 DNA: TGTGCCAGCAGCTTGCCGGGGACAGGGGCCACAGAGACCCAGTACTTC.

This clone was seen only once. The gene calls are TRBV6-5 and TRBJ1-1; D possibly corresponds to TRBD1 (5 bases). V was cut by 0 bases and J by 5 bases, with 13 bases left in between. The CDR3 runs 15 residues. Germline CDR1 and CDR2: MNHEY and SVGAGI. The CDR3 coding sequence is TGTGCCAGCAGTTACTCGGGCAGGGTTGGGACTGAAGCTTTCTTT. Encoded protein: CASSYSGRVGTEAFF.

This clone was counted between two and nine times. This chain links TRBV5-4 with TRBJ1-1, with a tentative D call TRBD1 (6 bases). With 2 bases removed from V and 1 base from J, the gap between germline ends came to 24 bases. Germline V gene data show CDR1 as SGHNT and CDR2 as YYREEE (reference sequence). The CDR3 has 19 residues. CDR3: CASSFAIGGARWGNTEAFF. Written as DNA, the CDR3 is TGTGCCAGCAGCTTTGCTATTGGGGGGGCGCGTTGGGGGAACACTGAAGCTTTCTTT.

In its sample, this clone was seen once. This sequence joins TRBV5-4 and TRBJ2-2, with TRBD2 matching over 12 bases. The CDR3 spans 14 residues. Germline V gene data show CDR1 as SGHNT and CDR2 as YYREEE (reference sequence). The V and J ends lost 3 bases and 6 bases, in that order; junction bases with no gene match: 0. The CDR3 DNA reads TGTGCCAGCAGCTCTAGCGGGAGGGCCGGGGAGCTGTTTTTT. Its protein is CASSSSGRAGELFF. The variable domain in full, completed from reference TRBV5-4 and TRBJ2-2, reads ETGVTQSPTHLIKTRGQQVTLRCSSQSGHNTVSWYQQALGQGPQFIFQYYREEENGRGNFPPRFSGLQFPNYSSELNVNALELDDSALYLCASSSSGRAGELFFGEGSRLTVL.

The DNA for the CDR3 is TGTGCCAGCAGTTTAATCGGTAACCTCCTAATCGAAAAACTGTTTTTT. It yields the protein CASSLIGNLLIEKLFF. The chain employs TRBV27 and TRBJ1-4; D is unresolved. The CDR3 contains 16 residues. The germline V gene has CDR1 MNHEY and CDR2 SMNVEV (reference sequence). V lost 2 bases, J lost 8 bases, and 18 bases lay in between.

The chain uses TRBV11-2 and TRBJ2-3; no clear D gene. The CDR3 spans 15 residues. Germline V gives CDR1 SGHAT, CDR2 FQNNGV. Trimming removed 2 bases from V and 0 bases from J, with 9 bases in between. This chain's CDR3 is CASSLSTASTDTQYF. The CDR3 region has the DNA TGTGCCAGCAGCTTATCAACAGCTAGCACAGATACGCAGTATTTT.

V is TRBV15 and J is TRBJ1-2, with D unresolved. Between the trimmed V and J ends, which lost 1 base and 12 bases, there was a span of 12 bases. The CDR3 runs to 12 residues. Germline assignment: CDR1 LNHNV and CDR2 YYDKDF (reference sequence). The CDR3 spells CATSRAGVQDTF. The CDR3 DNA sequence: TGTGCCACCAGCAGAGCCGGGGTTCAGGACACCTTC.

The chain uses TRBV19 and TRBJ2-7; a weak D match, TRBD1 (6 bases). The CDR3 totals 17 residues. The V end lost 2 bases, the J end lost 2 bases, and 19 bases lay between the germline ends. Germline V gene lookup returns CDR1 LNHDA and CDR2 SQIVND (reference sequence). The CDR3: CASSISGWTRDTYEQYF. Here the CDR3 DNA reads TGTGCCAGTAGTATATCCGGTTGGACAAGGGACACCTACGAGCAGTACTTC.

Only a few counts were recorded for this clone. The V gene is TRBV19, the J gene TRBJ1-1; D is undetermined. The germline CDR1 and CDR2 sequences are LNHDA and SQIVND (reference sequence). This CDR3 is built from 15 residues. The V end was cut by 7 bases, the J end by 4 bases, with 19 bases between. The chain's CDR3 is CASISGNGWGTEAFF. The CDR3 DNA sequence: TGTGCCAGTATTTCGGGGAACGGCTGGGGCACTGAAGCTTTCTTT.

The gene calls are TRBV11-3 and TRBJ2-1, with TRBD2 matching over 15 bases. The CDR3 spans 15 residues. Germline CDR1 SGHNT, CDR2 YENEEA. V gave up 5 bases and J gave up 9 bases; unmatched junction bases: 5. The DNA for the CDR3 is TGTGCCAGCAGCGTGGGACTAGCGGGAGGACGTGAGCAGTTCTTC. Its translation is CASSVGLAGGREQFF.

The rearrangement joins TRBV29-1 to TRBJ2-7, with 8 bases fitting TRBD2. V was clipped by 8 bases and J by 0 bases; unmatched bases: 6. The germline V gene has CDR1 SQVTM and CDR2 ANQGSEA. This CDR3 spans 13 amino acids. CDR3 nucleotides: TGCAGCTGCTCCGGGACTAGCTCCTACGAGCAGTACTTC. Translating gives CSCSGTSSYEQYF.

The chain employs TRBV5-5 and TRBJ1-1, with D possibly TRBD1 on 6 matching bases. This CDR3 has 14 amino acids. V was cut by 2 bases and J by 9 bases, with 17 bases left in between. Per the germline V gene, CDR1 is SGHKS and CDR2 is YYEKEE (reference sequence). The CDR3 protein is CASSLGGDVPKAFF. In nucleotides, the CDR3 is TGTGCCAGCAGCTTAGGGGGAGATGTACCTAAAGCTTTCTTT.

This clone has just a few counts. V usage is TRBV5-4 and J usage is TRBJ1-1; TRBD1 agrees at 7 bases. V was clipped by 3 bases and J by 7 bases; unmatched bases: 9. The germline CDR1 and CDR2 sequences are SGHNT and YYREEE (reference sequence). The CDR3 runs to 14 residues. The CDR3 here is CASSWLGTESEAFF. The CDR3, as DNA: TGTGCCAGCAGCTGGCTTGGGACAGAGAGTGAAGCTTTCTTT.

This clone occurred once. V is TRBV19 and J is TRBJ2-5, with 11 bases that match TRBD2. The CDR3 length is 15 residues. The junction had 6 bases not matched to a gene; V was cut back by 5 bases and J by 4 bases. CDR1 and CDR2 from the germline V gene are LNHDA and SQIVND (reference sequence). CDR3 in amino acids: CASSSLAGVRETQYF. The CDR3 DNA follows: TGTGCCAGTAGTTCACTAGCGGGAGTCCGAGAGACCCAGTACTTC.

The chain recombines TRBV14 with TRBJ1-6, with D possibly matching TRBD1 (5 bases). Trimming cost V 8 bases and J 4 bases, with 12 bases left between them. The CDR3 length is 14 residues. CDR1 is SGHDN and CDR2 is FVKESK in the germline V gene. CDR3 sequence: CASGLSGYNSPLHF. The CDR3 DNA is TGTGCCAGCGGGTTGTCAGGGTATAATTCACCCCTCCACTTT.

The chain recombines TRBV29-1 with TRBJ1-1; D gene unclear. This CDR3 comprises 14 residues. The V end lost 7 bases, the J end lost 1 base, and 16 bases lay between the germline ends. CDR1 and CDR2 from the germline V gene are SQVTM and ANQGSEA. The CDR3 protein is CSAHGGSSNTEAFF. As DNA, the CDR3 is TGCAGCGCCCACGGAGGCAGTTCGAACACTGAAGCTTTCTTT.

This clone has a single count. This chain connects TRBV14 to TRBJ2-5; possible D gene TRBD2, 6 bases. Germline V CDR1 and CDR2: SGHDN, FVKESK. CDR3 length: 15 amino acids. V was pared by 5 bases and J by 3 bases, with 16 bases between. The CDR3 region has the DNA TGTGCCAGCAGCTCCTGGGACTTTCGGGAAGAGACCCAGTACTTC. This translates into CASSSWDFREETQYF.

This chain joins TRBV7-9 and TRBJ1-2; 9 nucleotides match TRBD1. The CDR3 covers 18 residues. The V gene end was trimmed by 3 bases and the J gene end by 1 base; junction bases not matched to a gene: 12. Germline V gene data show CDR1 as SEHNR and CDR2 as FQNEAQ (reference sequence). CDR3 protein: CASSFGSIQGAHNYGYTF. The CDR3 nucleotides are TGTGCCAGCAGCTTCGGGTCGATACAGGGGGCGCATAACTATGGCTACACCTTC.

This clone was seen only a few times. The chain's CDR3 is CASSRPGVTENTEAFF. The DNA for the CDR3 is TGTGCCAGCAGCCGCCCAGGGGTAACGGAGAACACTGAAGCTTTCTTT. The rearrangement joins TRBV7-9 to TRBJ1-1; possible D gene TRBD1, 6 bases. In germline, CDR1 is SEHNR, CDR2 FQNEAQ (reference sequence). Between the trimmed V and J ends, which lost 5 bases and 1 base, there was a span of 17 bases. The CDR3 extends over 16 amino acids.

On this clone: The sample carries other DNA sequences with the same CDR3. The chain has TRBV10-3 and TRBJ1-5; weak D call: TRBD1 (5 bases). CDR3 length: 16 residues. Between the trimmed V and J ends, which lost 2 bases and 2 bases, there was a span of 13 bases. Germline assignment: CDR1 ENHRY and CDR2 SYGVKD. For the CDR3, the DNA is TGTGCCATCAGTGAGGGACAAGGTAGACGCAATCAGCCCCAGCATTTT. As protein: CAISEGQGRRNQPQHF.

The chain is built from TRBV5-1 and TRBJ2-7; D might be TRBD2 (6 bases). There are 12 residues in the CDR3. V shed 4 bases and J shed 6 bases, with 11 bases lying between them. The germline V gene has CDR1 SGHRS and CDR2 YFSETQ. The CDR3, as DNA: TGCGCCAGCAGCGCTAGCGTGGGCGAGCAGTACTTC. Protein sequence: CASSASVGEQYF. Variable domain in full (rest from reference TRBV5-1 and TRBJ2-7): KAGVTQTPRYLIKTRGQQVTLSCSPISGHRSVSWYQQTPGQGLQFLFEYFSETQRNKGNFPGRFSGRQFSNSRSEMNVSTLELGDSALYLCASSASVGEQYFGPGTRLTVT.

By proportion, this clone is medium-sized. The V and J genes are TRBV28 and TRBJ2-1; D possibly corresponds to TRBD2 (6 bases). The CDR3 is 14 residues long. Germline CDR1 reads MDHEN; CDR2 reads SYDVKM. Trimming pared 6 bases from V and 3 bases from J, leaving 12 bases between. Written as DNA, the CDR3 is TGTGCCAGCAGGGGGGGAGACAACTACAATGAGCAGTTCTTC. Protein product: CASRGGDNYNEQFF.